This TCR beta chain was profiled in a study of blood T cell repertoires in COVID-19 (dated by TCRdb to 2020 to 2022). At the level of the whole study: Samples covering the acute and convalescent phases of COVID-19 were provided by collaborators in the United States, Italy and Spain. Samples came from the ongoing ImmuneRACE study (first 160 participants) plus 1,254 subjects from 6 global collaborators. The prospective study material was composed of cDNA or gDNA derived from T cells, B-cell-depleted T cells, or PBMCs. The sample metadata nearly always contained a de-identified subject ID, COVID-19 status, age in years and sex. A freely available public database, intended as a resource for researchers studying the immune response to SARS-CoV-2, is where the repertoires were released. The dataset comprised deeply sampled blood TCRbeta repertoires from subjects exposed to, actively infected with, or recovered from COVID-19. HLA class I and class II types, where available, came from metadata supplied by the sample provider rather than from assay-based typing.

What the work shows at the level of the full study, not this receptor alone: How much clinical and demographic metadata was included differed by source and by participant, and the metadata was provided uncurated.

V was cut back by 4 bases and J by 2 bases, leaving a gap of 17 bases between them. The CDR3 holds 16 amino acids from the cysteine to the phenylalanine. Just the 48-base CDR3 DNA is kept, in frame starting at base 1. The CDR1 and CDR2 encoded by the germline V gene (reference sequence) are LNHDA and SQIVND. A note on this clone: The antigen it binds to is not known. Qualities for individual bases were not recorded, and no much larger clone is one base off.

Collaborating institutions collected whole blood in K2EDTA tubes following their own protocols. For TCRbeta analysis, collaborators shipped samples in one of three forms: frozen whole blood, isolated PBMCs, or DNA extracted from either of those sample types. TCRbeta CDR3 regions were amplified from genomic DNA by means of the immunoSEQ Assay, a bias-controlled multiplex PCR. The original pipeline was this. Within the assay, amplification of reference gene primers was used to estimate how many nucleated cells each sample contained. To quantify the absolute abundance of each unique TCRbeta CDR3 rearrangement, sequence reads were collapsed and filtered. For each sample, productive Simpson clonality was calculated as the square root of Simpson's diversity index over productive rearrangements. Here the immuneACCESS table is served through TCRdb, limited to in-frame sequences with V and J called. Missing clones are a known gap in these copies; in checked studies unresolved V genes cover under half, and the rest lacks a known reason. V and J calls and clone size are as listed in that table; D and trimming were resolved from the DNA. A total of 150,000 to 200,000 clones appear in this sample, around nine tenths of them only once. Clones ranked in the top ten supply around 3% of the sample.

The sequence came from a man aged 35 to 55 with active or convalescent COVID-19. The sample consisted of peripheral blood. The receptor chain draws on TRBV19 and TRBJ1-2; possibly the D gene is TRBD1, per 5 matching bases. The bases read TGTGCCAGTAGTAGCGTTCTTAGGAGGGACAACTATGGCTACACCTTC. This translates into CASSSVLRRDNYGYTF.